This T cell receptor (beta chain) comes out of a study of T cells expressing NK-cell markers. About the research overall: Beta-chain profiling covered CD3+CD56+NKG2C+, CD3+CD56+NKG2C- and CD3+CD56-NKG2C+ sorted subsets. Sequenced donors, eight in total, included seven who were HCMV-seropositive and one who was seronegative.

The germline V gene has CDR1 SGDLS and CDR2 YYNGEE. The length of the CDR3 is 15 residues. The study, taken as a whole, reports: Dominant NKG2C+ clonotypes accounted for roughly 1.0-7.0% of CD8+ T cells in about 6 donors. Several donors likewise had their CD3+CD56-NKG2C+ fraction led by these clonotypes.

TCRdb reworked the 5' RACE reads into one entry per CDR3 protein, no DNA. The sample has approximately 170,000 distinct CDR3 sequences. A note on this clonotype: No antigen is known for it.

The chain carries TRBV9 and TRBJ2-1; as DNA is missing, the TRBD2 call by TCRdb cannot be tested. The sequence came from a man aged 18-70 years in good health. The sequencing sample was made of blood T cells: a sorted CD56 or NKG2C T cell subset, CD4+ or CD8+ T cells, or bulk PBMC T cells (not recorded which). CDR3 protein: CASSVGSGGGFEQFF.